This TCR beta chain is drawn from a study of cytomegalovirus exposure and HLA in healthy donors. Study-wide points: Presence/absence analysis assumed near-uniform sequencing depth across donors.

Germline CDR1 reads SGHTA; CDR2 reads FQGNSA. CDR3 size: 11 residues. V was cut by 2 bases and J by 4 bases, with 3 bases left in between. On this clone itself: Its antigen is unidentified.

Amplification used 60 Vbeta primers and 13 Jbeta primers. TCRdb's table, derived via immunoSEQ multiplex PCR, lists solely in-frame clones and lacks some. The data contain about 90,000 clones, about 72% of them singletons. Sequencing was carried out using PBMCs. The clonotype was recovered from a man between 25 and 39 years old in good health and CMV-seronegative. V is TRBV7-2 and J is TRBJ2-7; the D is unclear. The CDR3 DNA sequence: TGTGCCAGCAGCTTACAGTACGAGCAGTACTTC. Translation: CASSLQYEQYF.